Below, one T cell receptor beta chain is given with its context. Antigen unknown. With 5 bases clipped from V and 6 bases from J, the junction kept 8 bases outside the gene matches. The CDR3 has 16 residues. Germline V gene lookup returns CDR1 PRHDT and CDR2 FYEKMQ (reference sequence). Method: immunoSEQ multiplex PCR; TCRdb's copy keeps in-frame clones and lacks some. The sample lists about 76,000 clones; about 74% were seen once. The data derive from a study of T cell responses to AZD1222 COVID-19 vaccine. Findings of the study overall: The donors showed a predominance of white British ancestry and of females, with possible underestimation of clonal diversity. Spike-wide coverage was observed for vaccine-associated CD4 TCRs, with dominant responses at 160-218 and 743-854. Baseline testing showed seropositivity in only five to seven AZD1222 recipients.

The chain has TRBV13 and TRBJ2-3, with TRBD2 identical over 13 bases. This receptor was identified in an adult who received the MenACWY meningococcal vaccine as a control. Sequenced material: peripheral blood, taken 28 days after the second dose of the MenACWY control vaccine. The CDR3 DNA follows: TGTGCCAGCAGCCCTGGACTAGCGGGGGTTATTGATACGCAGTATTTT. This sequence encodes CASSPGLAGVIDTQYF. The entire variable domain, with the rest obtained from reference TRBV13 and TRBJ2-3, is as follows: AAGVIQSPRHLIKEKRETATLKCYPIPRHDTVYWYQQGPGQDPQFLISFYEKMQSDKGSIPDRFSAQQFSDYHSELNMSSLELGDSALYFCASSPGLAGVIDTQYFGPGTRLTVL.